This T cell receptor (beta chain) is drawn from a study of shared clonotypes between healthy human individuals. Sequencing used immunoSEQ multiplex PCR; TCRdb keeps in-frame clones, though not all of them. The sample comprises 2 million to 2.5 million clones, around 95% of which are singletons, and 0.1% to 0.15% rests with the top ten. The CDR3 sequence is 15 residues long. Germline CDR1 reads SGHTA; CDR2 reads FQGNSA. V dropped 1 base and J dropped 4; count of bases not matched to a gene: 4. The specimen sequenced was naive CD4+ T cells sorted from blood. Subset specified: CD45RA+ positively selected. The receptor was derived from a man younger than 30 in good health. The V gene is TRBV7-2, the J gene TRBJ2-1; 7 nucleotides line up with TRBD1. The DNA for the CDR3 is TGTGCCAGCAGCTTAGGGGGACAGAGATACAATGAGCAGTTCTTC. Translation gives CASSLGGQRYNEQFF.